Presented here are 32 T cell receptor beta chains from one specimen sequenced in a study of regulatory T cells in long-lasting Graves disease. Time point specified: persistent/refractory GD, antithyroid drugs over 5 years with positive TRAb. PBMCs were the source of the RNA used for TCR sequencing. According to the study, TCR beta libraries were built with iRepertoire HTBI primers and CDR3-region Arm-PCR. TCRdb re-derived calls from the multiplex PCR reads in MiXCR, one entry per CDR3 protein. Among about 400,000 distinct CDR3 sequences listed, about 20% were seen once. The sequences come from peripheral blood mononuclear cells (PBMCs), collected when the disease was refractory, from a patient treated with antithyroid drugs. The receptors were gathered from a female donor with Graves disease.

This clonotype occurred many times. J is TRBJ2-7 and V is TRBV28, with D tentatively TRBD1 (5 bases). Germline V gene sequence: CDR1 MDHEN, CDR2 SYDVKM. V gave up 2 bases and J gave up 4 bases, with 12 bases separating them. The CDR3 length is 14 residues. CDR3 sequence: CASSLPRVGYEQYF. CDR3 bases: TGTGCCAGCAGTTTACCCAGGGTTGGTTACGAGCAGTACTTC.

The chain combines TRBV10-2 with TRBJ2-7; TRBD1 agrees at 8 bases. The CDR3 has 15 amino acids. V dropped 7 bases and J dropped 0; count of bases not matched to a gene: 8. Germline CDR1 and CDR2: WSHSY and SAAADI. DNA for the CDR3: TGCGCCAGCACCCCTCAGGGGGCCTCCTCCTACGAGCAGTACTTC. Amino acids: CASTPQGASSYEQYF.

This clonotype has just a few counts. The J gene is TRBJ1-2, the V gene TRBV7-2; the match to TRBD1 covers 9 bases. Trimming cost V 6 bases and J 5 bases; bases outside gene matches: 13. This CDR3 spans 16 amino acids. Germline V CDR1 and CDR2: SGHTA, FQGNSA. The CDR3 sequence: CASRRPGTGYRYGYTF. The CDR3 DNA reads TGTGCCAGCAGGCGTCCCGGGACAGGGTACCGTTATGGCTACACCTTC. The entire variable domain, with the rest obtained from reference TRBV7-2 and TRBJ1-2, is as follows: GAGVSQSPSNKVTEKGKDVELRCDPISGHTALYWYRQSLGQGLEFLIYFQGNSAPDKSGLPSDRFSAERTGGSVSTLTIQRTQQEDSAVYLCASRRPGTGYRYGYTFGSGTRLTVV.

This clonotype was recorded a few times. The chain is built from TRBV5-6 and TRBJ2-2; 7 positions match TRBD1. The length of the CDR3 is 15 residues. V lost 0 bases to trimming and J lost 4 bases; unmatched junction nucleotides: 3. CDR1 is SGHDT, CDR2 YYEEEE, per germline. CDR3 residues: CASSLDRGFTGELFF. CDR3 coding DNA: TGTGCCAGCAGCTTGGACAGGGGATTCACCGGGGAGCTGTTTTTT.

Notes on this clonotype: A much larger clonotype is one base distant, so this may be a read error. V gene TRBV2 combines with J gene TRBJ1-2, with D possibly matching TRBD1 (6 bases). The CDR3 totals 14 residues. CDR1 SNHLY and CDR2 FYNNEI come from the germline V gene. The CDR3 region has the DNA TGTGCCAGCAGAGGACAGTTTCCCAACTATGGCTACGCCTTC. As protein: CASRGQFPNYGYAF.

Comments on this clonotype: A much bigger clone sits one base away, suggesting this may be a read error. This rearrangement joins TRBV6-1 to TRBJ1-2; D is perhaps TRBD1 (6 bases). CDR3 size: 13 residues. Germline V gives CDR1 MNHNS, CDR2 SASEGT. V lost 5 bases to trimming and J lost 4 bases, with 11 bases between them. Written as DNA, the CDR3 is TGTGCCAGCAGTCCCGGACAGATCTATGGCTACACCTTC. Its translation: CASSPGQIYGYTF.

The sample holds a few counts of this clonotype. The chain is built from TRBV2 and TRBJ2-6; D possibly corresponds to TRBD2 (6 bases). Trimming took 5 bases from V and 1 from J, leaving 12 bases between them. Germline CDR1 SNHLY, CDR2 FYNNEI. CDR3 length: 16 residues. The DNA for the CDR3 is TGTGCCAGCAGTCCTACTCGGGGGTCTGGGGCCAACGTCCTGACTTTC. It encodes CASSPTRGSGANVLTF.

V is TRBV20-1 and J is TRBJ1-1; 8 bases map to TRBD1. Looked up from germline, CDR1 is DFQATT and CDR2 is SNEGSKA (reference sequence). The CDR3 totals 15 residues. J lost 4 bases, V lost 2 bases, and 9 bases had no gene match. The CDR3 reads CSARIGQGFVTEAFF. In DNA, the CDR3 is TGCAGTGCTAGAATAGGACAGGGTTTTGTCACTGAAGCTTTCTTT.

This clonotype showed up many times. V is TRBV10-3 and J is TRBJ2-5; 9 bases align to TRBD1. Germline V lookup: CDR1 ENHRY, CDR2 SYGVKD. J gave up 5 bases and V 0 bases, and 4 bases lay outside the gene matches. This CDR3 contains 15 residues. The CDR3 DNA reads as TGTGCCATCAGTGAGTCGATCGACAGGGGGGAGACCCAGTACTTC. This translates into CAISESIDRGETQYF.

The chain has TRBV5-6 and TRBJ1-1, with D maybe TRBD1 (6 bases). This CDR3 is built from 14 residues. V was trimmed by 2 bases and J by 5 bases, leaving 13 bases between them. CDR1 and CDR2 from the germline V gene are SGHDT and YYEEEE. This CDR3 reads CASSLGGGVTEAFF. CDR3 coding DNA: TGTGCCAGCAGCTTAGGGGGAGGGGTGACTGAAGCTTTCTTT.

V and J are TRBV4-2 and TRBJ2-5, with 15 bases matching TRBD2. The CDR3 sequence is 17 residues long. Germline trimming cut 2 bases from V and 8 bases from J; bases unmatched to any gene: 9. Germline V lookup: CDR1 LGHNA, CDR2 YNFKEQ. CDR3 sequence: CASSQIPEGLAGGTQYF. The CDR3 coding sequence is TGTGCCAGCAGCCAAATCCCTGAGGGACTAGCGGGAGGAACCCAGTACTTC.

With respect to this clonotype: This likely came from a read error, as a far larger clone is one base away. The V and J genes are TRBV28 and TRBJ1-2, with TRBD1 matching over 7 bases. From germline, CDR1 is MDHEN and CDR2 SYDVKM. The CDR3 sequence is 17 residues long. The CDR3 bases are TGCGCCAGCAGGATCCCCGACAGGGATCGGAACGACAGTGGCTACACCTTC. It encodes CASRIPDRDRNDSGYTF.

The V gene is TRBV5-5, the J gene TRBJ2-7, with 9 positions matching TRBD1. CDR1 and CDR2 (germline): SGHKS, YYEKEE (reference sequence). The CDR3 extends over 14 amino acids. V lost 3 bases to trimming and J lost 4 bases; unmatched junction nucleotides: 5. CDR3 sequence reads: CASSWAGTGYEQYF. In DNA form, the CDR3 reads TGTGCCAGCAGCTGGGCCGGGACAGGGTACGAGCAGTACTTC.

CDR3 loop: CASAQGSTGELFF. CDR3 sequence (DNA): TGTGCCAGCGCACAGGGGTCCACCGGGGAGCTGTTTTTT. The chain employs TRBV10-3 and TRBJ2-2; 7 nucleotides match TRBD1. The germline gives CDR1 ENHRY, CDR2 SYGVKD. CDR3 length equals 13 residues. V lost 10 bases to trimming and J lost 4 bases; unmatched junction nucleotides: 6.

Of note for this clonotype: Being one base from a much bigger clone, this may be a read error. V and J are TRBV29-1 and TRBJ2-7; 10 positions match TRBD2. The CDR3 runs 14 residues. With V trimmed by 6 bases and J by 3 bases, 8 bases remained unmatched. Per germline, CDR1 SQVTM and CDR2 ANQGSEA. This chain's CDR3 is CSVPAASGSYEQYF. The CDR3 DNA reads as TGCAGCGTCCCCGCGGCTAGCGGGAGCTACGAGCAGTACTTC.

This clonotype has just a few counts. J is TRBJ2-7 and V is TRBV20-1; 13 bases line up with TRBD2. Germline V gene sequence: CDR1 DFQATT, CDR2 SNEGSKA (reference sequence). The trim removed 3 bases at V and 0 bases at J, leaving 8 bases unmatched. The CDR3 length is 17 residues. As DNA, the CDR3 is TGCAGTGCTAGTCCACTAGCGGGAGGGCCCTCCTCCTACGAGCAGTACTTC. Its translation is CSASPLAGGPSSYEQYF.

This clonotype was picked up many times. The chain links TRBV20-1 to TRBJ2-5; no definite D call. Between the trimmed V and J ends, which lost 3 bases and 1 base, there was a span of 15 bases. The CDR3 extends over 15 amino acids. Germline V lookup: CDR1 DFQATT, CDR2 SNEGSKA (reference sequence). CDR3 loop: CSARLETAPQETQYF. The CDR3 DNA follows: TGCAGTGCTAGGTTAGAAACGGCTCCCCAAGAGACCCAGTACTTC.

The chain carries TRBV6-2 or TRBV6-3 and TRBJ1-2; D possibly corresponds to TRBD1 (5 bases). Trimming left V 0 bases short and J 5 bases short, with 10 bases between. CDR3 length equals 14 residues. CDR1 is MNHEY and CDR2 is SVGEGT in the germline V gene. This chain's CDR3 is CASSYSSGGYGYTF. CDR3 bases: TGTGCCAGCAGTTACTCGAGCGGGGGATATGGCTACACCTTC.

This clonotype occurred many times. V is TRBV2 and J is TRBJ1-5; D remains unclear. Germline V gene data show CDR1 as SNHLY and CDR2 as FYNNEI. V was clipped by 5 bases and J by 2 bases, with 7 bases between them. The CDR3 is 13 amino acids. CDR3 in DNA: TGTGCCAGCAGTTCTTATGGCAATCAGCCCCAGCATTTT. It is translated as CASSSYGNQPQHF.

This clonotype was observed a few times. V gene TRBV4-3 combines with J gene TRBJ1-2; D not certain. The J call could be wrong; TRBJ2-1 is a better fit for the DNA end. The CDR3 runs 13 residues. The germline CDR1 and CDR2 sequences are LGHNA and YSLEER. CDR3: CASSQDRSGRQFF. The CDR3 region has the DNA TGCGCCAGCAGCCAAGATCGTTCGGGCCGCCAGTTCTTC.

This clonotype was recorded a few times. V and J are TRBV20-1 and TRBJ1-1; no definite D call. V was shortened by 5 bases and J by 1 base, with 11 bases between the two germline ends. The CDR3 totals 13 residues. Germline CDR1 DFQATT, CDR2 SNEGSKA (reference sequence). This chain's CDR3 is CSASRTANTEAFF. CDR3 sequence (DNA): TGCAGTGCTTCCCGGACGGCGAACACTGAAGCTTTCTTT.

This chain joins TRBV30 and TRBJ2-5; 10 bases match TRBD1. V shed 2 bases and J 5 bases; nucleotides not matched to a gene: 8. In germline, CDR1 is GTSNPN, CDR2 SVGIG (reference sequence). The length of the CDR3 is 15 residues. The CDR3 sequence: CAWSPGQGVRETQYF. For the CDR3, the DNA is TGTGCCTGGAGTCCAGGACAGGGGGTACGGGAGACCCAGTACTTC.

This clonotype was found many times. The V call is TRBV28, the J call TRBJ2-7; D is possibly TRBD1 (6 bases). There are 15 residues in the CDR3. Trimming left V 6 bases short and J 2 bases short, with 17 bases between. Germline V gene data show CDR1 as MDHEN and CDR2 as SYDVKM. CDR3 nucleotide sequence: TGTGCCAGCAGACATTACGCCGGGACAACCTACGAGCAGTACTTC. This encodes CASRHYAGTTYEQYF.

This clonotype was seen at least ten times. V usage is TRBV28 and J usage is TRBJ2-6; unclear D gene. The ends were cut back, 5 bases at V and 0 bases at J, with 11 bases in the middle. The CDR3 contains 16 residues. Germline assignment: CDR1 MDHEN and CDR2 SYDVKM. The CDR3: CASSRHLSSGANVLTF. The CDR3 region has the DNA TGTGCCAGCAGTCGACACCTATCCTCTGGGGCCAACGTCCTGACTTTC.

This clonotype came up many times. The chain combines TRBV27 with TRBJ2-7; TRBD1 agrees at 8 bases. V dropped 8 bases and J dropped 2; count of bases not matched to a gene: 14. The CDR3 spans 16 residues. Germline CDR1 is MNHEY and CDR2 is SMNVEV (reference sequence). The CDR3 nucleotides read TGTGCCAGCGGGGGTGCCGGGACAGGTGGCCCCTACGAGCAGTACTTC. Translation gives CASGGAGTGGPYEQYF.

This chain connects TRBV19 to TRBJ1-1; 8 bases are a match to TRBD1. With V trimmed by 4 bases and J by 6 bases, 4 bases remained unmatched. Germline CDR1 reads LNHDA; CDR2 reads SQIVND (reference sequence). CDR3 length: 13 amino acids. CDR3 in amino acids: CASSTSQGAEAFF. CDR3 nucleotide sequence: TGTGCCAGTAGTACGTCACAGGGGGCTGAAGCTTTCTTT.

This clonotype was detected a few times. The rearrangement uses TRBV7-6 and TRBJ2-7; tentatively, D is TRBD2 (5 bases). V was shortened by 2 bases and J by 4 bases, with 15 bases between the two germline ends. CDR3 length: 15 amino acids. Germline-derived CDR1 and CDR2 are SGHVS and FNYEAQ. The CDR3 DNA follows: TGTGCCAGCAGCTTACGGGGTCGCTTAAGGTACGAGCAGTACTTC. Protein sequence: CASSLRGRLRYEQYF. The full variable domain, its missing parts supplied by reference TRBV7-6 and TRBJ2-7, is GAGVSQSPRYKVTKRGQDVALRCDPISGHVSLYWYRQALGQGPEFLTYFNYEAQQDKSGLPNDRFSAERPEGSISTLTIQRTEQRDSAMYRCASSLRGRLRYEQYFGPGTRLTVT.

In this sample, this clonotype turned up a few times. J is TRBJ2-1 and V is TRBV2, with 7 bases identical to TRBD2. Trimming at V came to 8 bases and at J to 2 bases, leaving 9 bases not matched to a gene. The germline gives CDR1 SNHLY, CDR2 FYNNEI. The CDR3 extends over 15 amino acids. For the CDR3, the DNA is TGTGCCAGCGGAAGGACTAGATCGGCCTACAATGAGCAGTTCTTC. Translation: CASGRTRSAYNEQFF.

This clonotype was counted between two and nine times. This chain joins TRBV29-1 and TRBJ1-1; the D is unclear. V gave up 3 bases and J gave up 1 base, with 9 bases separating them. This CDR3 is built from 13 residues. Germline values: CDR1 SQVTM, CDR2 ANQGSEA. The CDR3 DNA sequence: TGCAGCGTTGAGACTAGACGGAACACTGAAGCTTTCTTT. As protein: CSVETRRNTEAFF.

The genes are TRBV5-1 and TRBJ2-7, with 9 nucleotides matching TRBD1. CDR1 is SGHRS and CDR2 is YFSETQ in the germline V gene. The V and J ends lost 6 bases and 3 bases, in that order; junction bases with no gene match: 4. The CDR3 extends over 13 amino acids. CDR3 sequence: CASKGTGIYEQYF. As DNA, the CDR3 is TGCGCCAGCAAAGGGACAGGGATCTACGAGCAGTACTTC.

In this sample, this clonotype turned up a few times. The rearrangement joins TRBV7-9 to TRBJ2-2, with 10 bases lining up with TRBD2. V dropped 4 bases and J dropped 4; count of bases not matched to a gene: 6. Germline assignment: CDR1 SEHNR and CDR2 FQNEAQ (reference sequence). This CDR3 has 16 residues. In DNA form, the CDR3 reads TGTGCCAGCAGCTCTACGACTAGCGGGTTCACCGGGGAGCTGTTTTTT. Residues: CASSSTTSGFTGELFF.

A few counts support this clonotype. The chain recombines TRBV12-3 or TRBV12-4 with TRBJ2-7; the match to TRBD1 covers 9 bases. The CDR3 extends over 14 amino acids. V was clipped by 5 bases and J by 5 bases; unmatched bases: 7. The CDR3 reads CASSPRDRVHEQYF. The CDR3 DNA sequence: TGTGCCAGCAGTCCTCGGGACAGGGTGCACGAGCAGTACTTC.